Below, 18 T cell receptor beta chains from the same sample are listed, as sequenced in a study of shared clonotypes between healthy human individuals. The table came from immunoSEQ multiplex PCR; TCRdb's copy has only in-frame clones and leaves some out. Here the sample spans nearly 2 million clones, about 95% being singletons. The naive CD8 population came from CD45RO-negative cells selected for CCR7, without terminally differentiated effector memory CD45RA+ cells. Input material: naive CD8+ T cells sorted from blood. These receptor sequences come from a man younger than 30 in good health.

This chain joins TRBV27 and TRBJ1-1, with a possible D match to TRBD1 (6 bases). V was clipped by 5 bases and J by 0 bases, with 10 bases between them. The CDR3 sequence is 14 residues long. CDR1 is MNHEY, CDR2 SMNVEV, per germline (reference sequence). The CDR3 protein is CASSPQGLNTEAFF. The CDR3 coding sequence is TGTGCCAGCAGTCCCCAGGGGTTGAACACTGAAGCTTTCTTT.

On this clone: The same CDR3 can be traced to other DNA sequences in this sample. The chain uses TRBV5-1 and TRBJ2-7; D not certain. V gave up 2 bases and J gave up 0 bases, with 6 bases separating them. CDR3 length: 13 residues. Germline CDR1 SGHRS, CDR2 YFSETQ. The CDR3 here is CASSFSDSYEQYF. CDR3 coding DNA: TGCGCCAGCAGCTTCTCAGACTCCTACGAGCAGTACTTC.

The chain employs TRBV5-8 and TRBJ2-7; 7 bases fit TRBD2. Unmatched junction bases numbered 6, after V lost 4 bases and J lost 5 bases. CDR3 length: 13 amino acids. Germline V gene lookup returns CDR1 SGHTS and CDR2 YDEGEE. The CDR3 region is CASSPWGGDEQYF. In DNA, the CDR3 is TGTGCCAGCAGCCCGTGGGGGGGGGACGAGCAGTACTTC. The variable domain in full, with the rest retrieved from reference TRBV5-8 and TRBJ2-7, is EAGVTQSPTHLIKTRGQQATLRCSPISGHTSVYWYQQALGLGLQFLLWYDEGEERNRGNFPPRFSGRQFPNYSSELNVNALELEDSALYLCASSPWGGDEQYFGPGTRLTVT.

In regard to this clone: This sample also contains other DNA sequences that code for the same CDR3. V gene TRBV9 combines with J gene TRBJ1-1; D gene ambiguous. Per the germline V gene, CDR1 is SGDLS and CDR2 is YYNGEE. This CDR3 is 13 amino acids long. V lost 0 bases and J lost 1, with 4 bases in between. CDR3 DNA: TGTGCCAGCAGCGTAGCCAGGAACACTGAAGCTTTCTTT. It translates to CASSVARNTEAFF.

Points on this clone: Distinct nucleotide sequences in the sample also encode this CDR3. The chain couples TRBV6-1 to TRBJ2-7, with D uncertain. In germline, CDR1 is MNHNS, CDR2 SASEGT. This CDR3 comprises 13 residues. Trimming pared 2 bases from V and 0 bases from J, leaving 5 bases between. CDR3 in amino acids: CASSELGSYEQYF. DNA of the CDR3: TGTGCCAGCAGTGAATTGGGCTCCTACGAGCAGTACTTC.

CDR3: CASSMGIVQTQYF. The CDR3 DNA follows: TGCGCCAGCAGCATGGGTATAGTCCAGACCCAGTACTTC. V is TRBV4-1 and J is TRBJ2-5; no reliable D call. Trimming took off 5 bases at V and 6 bases at J, with 13 bases between the two ends. Germline CDR1 is MGHRA and CDR2 is YSYEKL. The CDR3 spans 13 residues.

This rearrangement joins TRBV4-3 to TRBJ2-7, with a possible D match to TRBD1 (6 bases). V lost 0 bases and J lost 0, with 9 bases in between. The CDR3 covers 15 residues. Looked up from germline, CDR1 is LGHNA and CDR2 is YSLEER. CDR3 region: CASSQEQGYSYEQYF. For the CDR3, the DNA is TGCGCCAGCAGCCAAGAACAGGGATACTCCTACGAGCAGTACTTC.

J is TRBJ1-2 and V is TRBV7-2; maybe TRBD1 (6 bases). The CDR3 consists of 16 residues. The germline V and J ends were trimmed by 4 bases and 0 bases, with 15 bases remaining between them. The germline V gene has CDR1 SGHTA and CDR2 FQGNSA. The CDR3 spells CASSSPVQGANYGYTF. The CDR3 region has the DNA TGTGCCAGCAGCTCGCCCGTACAGGGAGCTAACTATGGCTACACCTTC.

This chain joins TRBV19 and TRBJ1-4; no clear D. The germline CDR1 and CDR2 sequences are LNHDA and SQIVND (reference sequence). The CDR3 runs to 12 residues. Trimming took off 3 bases at V and 7 bases at J, with 6 bases between the two ends. CDR3 protein: CASSIGSEKLFF. In DNA, the CDR3 is TGTGCCAGTAGTATCGGGAGTGAAAAACTGTTTTTT.

The chain has TRBV7-2 and TRBJ1-5; D is unresolved. Deletions cut 4 bases from V and 4 bases from J, with 14 bases between. In germline, CDR1 is SGHTA, CDR2 FQGNSA. This CDR3 spans 15 amino acids. As DNA, the CDR3 is TGTGCCAGCAGCTCCCTCTACGGGTTGAATCAGCCCCAGCATTTT. Translated, it gives CASSSLYGLNQPQHF.

A remark on this clone: The sample contains more than one DNA sequence encoding this CDR3. CDR3 region: CSVVNTGELFF. The CDR3 nucleotides read TGCAGCGTTGTAAACACCGGGGAGCTGTTTTTT. The chain couples TRBV29-1 to TRBJ2-2; no firm D call. Per the germline V gene, CDR1 is SQVTM and CDR2 is ANQGSEA. The CDR3 runs 11 residues. V was clipped by 4 bases and J by 2 bases, with 2 bases between them.

The rearrangement uses TRBV5-1 and TRBJ2-1; TRBD2 matches 13 bases. V shed 4 bases and J 4 bases; nucleotides not matched to a gene: 17. Germline V gives CDR1 SGHRS, CDR2 YFSETQ. This CDR3 has 20 amino acids. The CDR3 spells CASSPMTEPGLAGSYNEQFF. CDR3 in DNA: TGCGCCAGCAGCCCGATGACAGAGCCGGGACTAGCGGGATCGTACAATGAGCAGTTCTTC. Full variable domain (rest looked up from reference TRBV5-1 and TRBJ2-1): KAGVTQTPRYLIKTRGQQVTLSCSPISGHRSVSWYQQTPGQGLQFLFEYFSETQRNKGNFPGRFSGRQFSNSRSEMNVSTLELGDSALYLCASSPMTEPGLAGSYNEQFFGPGTRLTVL.

This rearrangement joins TRBV28 to TRBJ1-3; D gene ambiguous. Germline V gene sequence: CDR1 MDHEN, CDR2 SYDVKM. The CDR3 length is 13 residues. Deletions cut 4 bases from V and 0 bases from J, with 4 bases between. CDR3 sequence reads: CASSWSSGNTIYF. CDR3 DNA sequence: TGTGCCAGCAGTTGGTCCTCTGGAAACACCATATATTTT.

The chain carries TRBV5-6 and TRBJ2-4; D not certain. There are 12 residues in the CDR3. Germline CDR1 and CDR2: SGHDT and YYEEEE. The V and J ends lost 0 bases and 2 bases respectively, with 0 bases between them. The CDR3 DNA reads as TGTGCCAGCAGCTTGGCCAAAAACATTCAGTACTTC. Translating gives CASSLAKNIQYF.

The V and J genes are TRBV10-3 and TRBJ1-2; TRBD1 matches at 9 bases. CDR1 ENHRY and CDR2 SYGVKD come from the germline V gene. Unmatched junction bases numbered 5, after V lost 2 bases and J lost 4 bases. The CDR3 is made up of 15 amino acids. Here the CDR3 DNA reads TGTGCCATCAGTGAGATCGGACAGGGGAGCTATGGCTACACCTTC. The encoded protein is CAISEIGQGSYGYTF.

Points on this clone: Distinct nucleotide sequences in the sample also encode this CDR3. The chain uses TRBV30 and TRBJ2-7, with TRBD2 identical over 7 bases. Germline V CDR1 and CDR2: GTSNPN, SVGIG (reference sequence). The CDR3 extends over 14 amino acids. The V and J ends lost 0 bases and 4 bases, in that order; junction bases with no gene match: 6. CDR3: CAWSVDSGNYEQYF. The CDR3 coding sequence is TGTGCCTGGAGTGTAGACAGCGGGAATTACGAGCAGTACTTC.

This chain uses TRBV7-2 with TRBJ2-3; D remains ambiguous. The CDR3 runs 16 residues. Germline-derived CDR1 and CDR2 are SGHTA and FQGNSA. V was shortened by 2 bases and J by 2 bases, with 14 bases between the two germline ends. The CDR3, as DNA: TGTGCCAGCAGCTTAAAGAGGCTAGGGCTCACAGATACGCAGTATTTT. The encoded protein is CASSLKRLGLTDTQYF. The full variable domain, its missing parts supplied by reference TRBV7-2 and TRBJ2-3, is GAGVSQSPSNKVTEKGKDVELRCDPISGHTALYWYRQSLGQGLEFLIYFQGNSAPDKSGLPSDRFSAERTGGSVSTLTIQRTQQEDSAVYLCASSLKRLGLTDTQYFGPGTRLTVL.

The chain combines TRBV5-6 with TRBJ2-7; 8 nucleotides match TRBD2. The J segment lost 6 bases and the V segment lost 4 bases, leaving 6 bases of the junction unmatched. The CDR3 length is 13 residues. From germline, CDR1 is SGHDT and CDR2 YYEEEE. The CDR3 loop is CASSMGAGAEQYF. The CDR3 DNA follows: TGTGCCAGCAGCATGGGAGCGGGAGCCGAGCAGTACTTC.